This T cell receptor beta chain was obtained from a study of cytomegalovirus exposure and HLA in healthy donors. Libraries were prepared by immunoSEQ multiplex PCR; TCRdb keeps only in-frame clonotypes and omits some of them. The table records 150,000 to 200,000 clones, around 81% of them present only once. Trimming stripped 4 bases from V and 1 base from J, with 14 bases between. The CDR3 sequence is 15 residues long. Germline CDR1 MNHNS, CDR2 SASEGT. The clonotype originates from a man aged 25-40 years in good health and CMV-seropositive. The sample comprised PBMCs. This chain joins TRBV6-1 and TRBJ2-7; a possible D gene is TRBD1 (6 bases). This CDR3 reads CASSATAGTSYEQYF. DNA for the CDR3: TGTGCCAGCAGTGCCACGGCCGGGACATCCTACGAGCAGTACTTC.